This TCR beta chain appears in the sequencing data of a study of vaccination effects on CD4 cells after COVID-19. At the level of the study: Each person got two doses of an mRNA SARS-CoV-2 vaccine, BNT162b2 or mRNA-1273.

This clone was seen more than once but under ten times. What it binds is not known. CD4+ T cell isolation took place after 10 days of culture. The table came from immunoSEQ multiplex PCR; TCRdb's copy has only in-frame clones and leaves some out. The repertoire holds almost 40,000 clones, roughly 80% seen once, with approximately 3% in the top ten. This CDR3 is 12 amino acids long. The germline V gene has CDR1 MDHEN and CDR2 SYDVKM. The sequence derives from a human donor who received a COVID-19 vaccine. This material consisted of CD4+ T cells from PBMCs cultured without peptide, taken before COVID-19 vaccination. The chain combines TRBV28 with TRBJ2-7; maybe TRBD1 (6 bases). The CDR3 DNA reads TGTGCCAGCAGTTTAACAGGGTACGCGCAGTACGTC. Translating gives CASSLTGYAQYV.